This T cell receptor (beta chain) originates from a study of CD8+ T cells in alopecia areata. Study-level points and caveats: Among the top 100, expanded CD8+ clones were significantly decreased by tofacitinib, as was scalp clonality. The study found TCR sharing across patients less clear than in mice, possibly for HLA reasons.

CDR3 length equals 11 residues. With 6 bases removed from V and 10 bases from J, the gap between germline ends came to 13 bases. Germline CDR1 is SNHLY and CDR2 is FYNNEI. About this clone: The antigen is not known.

RNA extraction and reverse transcription yielded cDNA as sequencing template. Clones were sequenced by immunoSEQ multiplex PCR, and TCRdb holds only the in-frame ones, with some missing. The data contain 95,000 to 100,000 clones, about 60% of them singletons. Specified treatment: oral pan-JAK inhibitor, 5-10 mg twice daily. The chain has TRBV2 and TRBJ2-7; D possibly corresponds to TRBD2 (5 bases). The specimen was CD8+ T cells sorted from blood, collected at approximately week 60, from a patient treated with tofacitinib. The source is a human donor with alopecia areata. The CDR3 here is CASRTWEKQYF. CDR3 DNA sequence: TGTGCCAGCAGGACGTGGGAGAAACAGTACTTC.